A single sample is the source of the 27 T cell receptor beta chains below, sequenced in a study of blood T cells in healthy people across ages. A J-beta primer mix and a sample-barcoded 5' primer were used in a second PCR of roughly 6 to 11 cycles. TCRdb reprocessed the 5' RACE reads with MiXCR, giving one entry per CDR3 protein. The data show under 1 million distinct CDR3 sequences, under 45% seen once. Specimen: blood. These receptors were taken from a man aged 60 to 69 in good health.

The CDR3 sequence: CASSLVGGVRYEQYF. The CDR3 nucleotides are TGTGCCAGCAGCTTAGTGGGCGGGGTCCGATACGAGCAGTACTTC. The V and J genes are TRBV7-2 and TRBJ2-5; D is perhaps TRBD2 (6 bases). The DNA end is a closer match to TRBJ2-7, so the J assignment may be wrong. Germline assignment: CDR1 SGHTA and CDR2 FQGNSA. The CDR3 contains 15 residues.

This chain uses TRBV11-3 with TRBJ2-6; a weak D match, TRBD1 (7 bases). The germline V gene has CDR1 SGHNT and CDR2 YENEEA. The ends were cut back, 4 bases at V and 2 bases at J, with 12 bases in the middle. The CDR3 length is 16 residues. This CDR3 is CASSSGGGTGANVLTF. The CDR3 DNA reads TGTGCCAGCAGCTCCGGAGGGGGCACTGGGGCCAACGTCCTGACTTTC.

The chain combines TRBV18 with TRBJ2-1, with 9 nucleotides matching TRBD1. The germline gives CDR1 KGHSH, CDR2 LQKENI. This CDR3 has 15 residues. V dropped 6 bases and J dropped 6; count of bases not matched to a gene: 9. The CDR3 spells CASSLGQGLVNEQFF. CDR3 in DNA: TGTGCCAGCTCTCTTGGACAGGGGCTGGTCAATGAGCAGTTCTTC. Combining the CDR3 with reference TRBV18 and TRBJ2-1 gives the whole variable domain NAGVMQNPRHLVRRRGQEARLRCSPMKGHSHVYWYRQLPEEGLKFMVYLQKENIIDESGMPKERFSAEFPKEGPSILRIQQVVRGDSAAYFCASSLGQGLVNEQFFGPGTRLTVL.

This sequence joins TRBV12-3 or TRBV12-4 and TRBJ1-2; 7 nucleotides match TRBD1. V was clipped by 6 bases and J by 7 bases; unmatched bases: 14. This CDR3 is 15 amino acids long. The CDR3 protein is CASSVTGASRGGYTF. CDR3 sequence (DNA): TGTGCCAGCAGCGTTACAGGGGCGTCCCGTGGTGGCTACACCTTC.

This rearrangement joins TRBV7-9 to TRBJ1-5; no clear D gene. This CDR3 is 12 amino acids long. In germline, CDR1 is SEHNR, CDR2 FQNEAQ (reference sequence). Trimming stripped 2 bases from V and 5 bases from J, with 4 bases between. The CDR3 DNA reads TGTGCCAGCAGCTTAAAAGATCAGCCCCAGCATTTT. This translates into CASSLKDQPQHF.

The chain couples TRBV7-2 to TRBJ1-1; D unclear. V lost 5 bases and J lost 2, with 15 bases in between. This CDR3 contains 15 residues. Germline lookup yields CDR1 SGHTA and CDR2 FQGNSA. The DNA of the CDR3 is TGTGCCAGCAGCCGAAGTATCGGGAGCAACACTGAAGCTTTCTTT. It yields the protein CASSRSIGSNTEAFF.

The chain joins TRBV6-6 to TRBJ2-5; 8 bases line up with TRBD1. The ends lost 5 bases at V and 11 bases at J; junction bases unmatched: 10. CDR3 length: 13 amino acids. Germline-derived CDR1 and CDR2 are MNHNY and SVGAGI (reference sequence). The CDR3, as DNA: TGTGCCAGCAGTAAGACAGGGGTAGGAGAGCAGTACTTC. This gives the protein CASSKTGVGEQYF.

This sequence joins TRBV7-2 and TRBJ1-2; D unclear. This CDR3 is built from 16 residues. CDR1 and CDR2 from the germline V gene are SGHTA and FQGNSA. Deletions cut 1 base from V and 0 bases from J, with 12 bases between. The chain's CDR3 is CASSLGASGANYGYTF. The DNA of the CDR3 is TGTGCCAGCAGCTTAGGGGCCAGTGGAGCTAACTATGGCTACACCTTC. Full variable domain (outside the CDR3, taken from reference TRBV7-2 and TRBJ1-2): GAGVSQSPSNKVTEKGKDVELRCDPISGHTALYWYRQSLGQGLEFLIYFQGNSAPDKSGLPSDRFSAERTGGSVSTLTIQRTQQEDSAVYLCASSLGASGANYGYTFGSGTRLTVV.

The table lists this clonotype with a few counts. DNA of the CDR3: TGTGCCAGCAGCTTGGAACGTGAGCAGTTCTTC. It yields the protein CASSLEREQFF. The gene calls are TRBV5-6 and TRBJ2-1; D is undetermined. With 0 bases removed from V and 9 bases from J, the gap between germline ends came to 4 bases. CDR3 length: 11 residues. Per the germline V gene, CDR1 is SGHDT and CDR2 is YYEEEE.

Ten or more counts support this clonotype. This sequence joins TRBV24-1 and TRBJ2-5, with D perhaps given as TRBD1 or TRBD2 (5 bases each). This CDR3 has 17 residues. V was shortened by 2 bases and J by 4 bases, with 19 bases between the two germline ends. CDR1 and CDR2 from the germline V gene are KGHDR and SFDVKD. CDR3 residues: CATSDSPGPNGRETQYF. CDR3 coding DNA: TGTGCCACCAGTGATTCACCGGGACCCAATGGGCGAGAGACCCAGTACTTC.

V is TRBV7-2 and J is TRBJ2-5, with 12 bases fitting TRBD2. The CDR3 has 16 residues. Germline lookup yields CDR1 SGHTA and CDR2 FQGNSA. V shed 4 bases and J 1 base; nucleotides not matched to a gene: 4. The CDR3 DNA is TGTGCCAGCAGCTCTTCACTAGCGGGGGGCCAAGAGACCCAGTACTTC. It encodes CASSSSLAGGQETQYF.

This chain uses TRBV5-1 with TRBJ2-7, with a possible D match to TRBD2 (6 bases). The CDR3 runs to 14 residues. Germline CDR1 SGHRS, CDR2 YFSETQ. Trimming left V 2 bases short and J 7 bases short, with 16 bases between. The CDR3 DNA reads TGCGCCAGCAGCTTTGCTGGGGGAGGCAATGAGCAGTACTTC. Residues: CASSFAGGGNEQYF.

The chain couples TRBV6-1 to TRBJ1-5, with a tentative D call TRBD1 (5 bases). V shed 2 bases and J shed 1 base, with 9 bases lying between them. The germline CDR1 and CDR2 sequences are MNHNS and SASEGT. The CDR3 spans 15 residues. CDR3 sequence reads: CASSESGMSNQPQHF. The CDR3 DNA sequence: TGTGCCAGCAGTGAATCAGGGATGAGCAATCAGCCCCAGCATTTT.

V is TRBV5-4 and J is TRBJ2-7, with TRBD1 as a possible D gene (6 bases). The V end was cut by 3 bases, the J end by 4 bases, with 11 bases between. Germline-derived CDR1 and CDR2 are SGHNT and YYREEE (reference sequence). CDR3 size: 13 residues. The CDR3 DNA reads as TGTGCCAGCAGCTCCGGACAGAATTACGAGCAGTACTTC. Protein: CASSSGQNYEQYF.

This clonotype was seen many times. Just one base apart from a much larger clone, this may be a read error. The chain employs TRBV9 and TRBJ2-5, with D perhaps matching TRBD2 (5 bases). Deletions cut 0 bases from V and 11 bases from J, with 17 bases between. CDR1 is SGDLS and CDR2 is YYNGEE in the germline V gene. The CDR3 consists of 14 residues. The DNA for the CDR3 is TGTGCCAGCAGCGTAGGCGTAGCGAACAATGAGCAGTACTTC. Protein: CASSVGVANNEQYF.

There are a few counts of this clonotype. J is TRBJ2-1 and V is TRBV4-3, with 9 bases identical to TRBD2. Germline assignment: CDR1 LGHNA and CDR2 YSLEER. V dropped 4 bases and J dropped 8; count of bases not matched to a gene: 9. The CDR3 is made up of 15 amino acids. CDR3 amino acids: CASSPHRGGADEQFF. The CDR3 DNA is TGCGCCAGCAGCCCCCACCGCGGGGGGGCCGATGAGCAGTTCTTC.

The V gene is TRBV2, the J gene TRBJ2-5; unclear D gene. CDR1 SNHLY and CDR2 FYNNEI come from the germline V gene. This CDR3 is 13 amino acids long. V gave up 7 bases and J gave up 11 bases, with 20 bases separating them. CDR3 amino acids: CASTLGRMNEQYF. The CDR3 DNA is TGTGCCAGCACTCTCGGCCGAATGAATGAGCAGTACTTC.

The J gene is TRBJ2-3, the V gene TRBV24-1; no reliable D call. The CDR3 has 15 amino acids. Between the trimmed V and J ends, which lost 4 bases and 0 bases, there was a span of 10 bases. CDR1 is KGHDR, CDR2 SFDVKD, per germline. The CDR3 spells CATSEQDTSTDTQYF. In DNA, the CDR3 is TGTGCCACCAGTGAACAAGACACTAGCACAGATACGCAGTATTTT.

V usage is TRBV20-1 and J usage is TRBJ2-3; D may be TRBD1 or TRBD2 (6 bases each). Germline V gene lookup returns CDR1 DFQATT and CDR2 SNEGSKA (reference sequence). V was cut by 3 bases and J by 6 bases, with 10 bases left in between. This CDR3 is 12 amino acids long. This chain's CDR3 is CSASVGGDTQYF. CDR3 DNA sequence: TGCAGTGCTAGTGTAGGGGGGGATACGCAGTATTTT.

This clonotype turned up a few times. The J gene is TRBJ2-7, the V gene TRBV7-8; D remains unclear. The V gene's germline CDR1 is SGHVS and CDR2 FQNEAQ. This CDR3 has 14 residues. V lost 1 base and J 1 base, leaving 8 bases between the germline ends. The CDR3 protein is CASSLVGLSYEQYF. The CDR3, as DNA: TGTGCCAGCAGCTTAGTGGGTCTATCCTACGAGCAGTACTTC.

The chain couples TRBV28 to TRBJ1-2, with 10 bases aligning to TRBD1. V shed 7 bases, J shed 7 bases, and the junction held 9 bases outside the gene matches. The CDR3 is made up of 14 amino acids. Per germline, CDR1 MDHEN and CDR2 SYDVKM. In DNA form, the CDR3 reads TGTGCCAGCAATACCGGGACAGGGGATTTTGGCTACACCTTC. This sequence encodes CASNTGTGDFGYTF.

The chain couples TRBV7-2 to TRBJ1-6; D remains ambiguous. Trimming pared 6 bases from V and 6 bases from J, leaving 9 bases between. There are 13 residues in the CDR3. Per germline, CDR1 SGHTA and CDR2 FQGNSA. The CDR3 here is CASRALVNSPLHF. Here the CDR3 DNA reads TGTGCCAGCAGGGCACTGGTTAATTCACCCCTCCACTTT.

Only a few counts were recorded for this clonotype. Given a much more abundant clone one base away, this may be a read error. The V call is TRBV20-1, the J call TRBJ2-1; D gene ambiguous. The CDR3 runs 11 residues. CDR1 and CDR2 from the germline V gene are DFQATT and SNEGSKA (reference sequence). Trimming removed 5 bases at V and 10 bases at J, with 12 bases between. This CDR3 is CSARTNYEQFF. For the CDR3, the DNA is TGCAGTGCTCGGACGAACTACGAGCAGTTCTTC.

The table lists this clonotype with a few counts. This chain joins TRBV29-1 and TRBJ2-3; a weak D match, TRBD1 (6 bases). The V and J ends lost 8 bases and 1 base respectively, with 13 bases between them. Germline loops: CDR1 SQVTM, CDR2 ANQGSEA. The CDR3 length is 13 residues. CDR3 amino acids: CSSRAGGTDTQYF. CDR3 in DNA: TGCAGCTCTCGGGCAGGGGGCACAGATACGCAGTATTTT.

This chain connects TRBV5-1 to TRBJ2-5, with TRBD1 matching 9 bases. The CDR3 covers 16 residues. From germline, CDR1 is SGHRS and CDR2 YFSETQ. V dropped 0 bases and J dropped 3; count of bases not matched to a gene: 6. The CDR3 nucleotides are TGCGCCAGCAGCTTGGTAGACAGGGGGTTTGAAGAGACCCAGTACTTC. Its protein is CASSLVDRGFEETQYF.

This clonotype was observed a handful of times. The chain combines TRBV5-6 with TRBJ2-7; maybe TRBD1 (6 bases). The CDR3 runs to 14 residues. V gave up 7 bases and J gave up 0 bases, with 14 bases separating them. Germline CDR1 SGHDT, CDR2 YYEEEE. The CDR3 sequence: CASALDRNSYEQYF. For the CDR3, the DNA is TGTGCCAGCGCCTTAGACAGGAACTCCTACGAGCAGTACTTC.

This clonotype showed up just a few times. The CDR3: CASSLEGEGQPQHF. The CDR3 DNA follows: TGTGCCAGCAGCTTAGAAGGGGAGGGTCAGCCCCAGCATTTT. The chain combines TRBV7-9 with TRBJ1-5; the D gene is possibly TRBD1 (5 bases). This CDR3 region has 14 residues. Germline V CDR1 and CDR2: SEHNR, FQNEAQ (reference sequence). V lost 1 base, J lost 6 bases, and 10 bases lay in between.